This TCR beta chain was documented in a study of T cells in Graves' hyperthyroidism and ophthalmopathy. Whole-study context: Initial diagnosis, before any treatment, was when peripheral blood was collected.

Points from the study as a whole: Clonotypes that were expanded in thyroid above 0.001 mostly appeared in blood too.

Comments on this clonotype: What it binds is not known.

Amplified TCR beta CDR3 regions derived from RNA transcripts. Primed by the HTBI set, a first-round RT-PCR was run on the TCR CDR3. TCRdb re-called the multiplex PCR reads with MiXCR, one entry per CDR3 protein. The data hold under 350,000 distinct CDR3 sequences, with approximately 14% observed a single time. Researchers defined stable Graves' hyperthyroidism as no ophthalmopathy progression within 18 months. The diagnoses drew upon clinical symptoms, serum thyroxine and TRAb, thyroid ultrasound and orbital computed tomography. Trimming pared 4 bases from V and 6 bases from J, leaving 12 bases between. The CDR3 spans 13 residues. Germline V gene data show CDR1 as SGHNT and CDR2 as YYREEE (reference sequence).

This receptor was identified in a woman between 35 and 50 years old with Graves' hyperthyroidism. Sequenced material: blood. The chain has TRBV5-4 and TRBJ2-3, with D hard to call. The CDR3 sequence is CASSHKPLDTQYF. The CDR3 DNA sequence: TGTGCCAGCAGCCATAAGCCGCTGGATACGCAGTATTTT.